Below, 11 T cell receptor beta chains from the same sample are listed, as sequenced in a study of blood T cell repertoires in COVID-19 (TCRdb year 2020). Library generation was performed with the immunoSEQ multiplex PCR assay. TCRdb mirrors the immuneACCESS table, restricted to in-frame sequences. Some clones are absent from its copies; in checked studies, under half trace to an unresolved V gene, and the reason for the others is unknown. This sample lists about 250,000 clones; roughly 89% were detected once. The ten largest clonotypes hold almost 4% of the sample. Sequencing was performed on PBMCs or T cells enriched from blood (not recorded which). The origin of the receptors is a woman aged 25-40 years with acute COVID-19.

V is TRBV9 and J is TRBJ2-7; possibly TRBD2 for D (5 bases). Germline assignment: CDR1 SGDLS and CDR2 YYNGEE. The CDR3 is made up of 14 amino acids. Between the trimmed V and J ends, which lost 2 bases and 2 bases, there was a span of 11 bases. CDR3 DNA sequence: TGTGCCAGCAGCGTCGGACCGGAGGCCTACGAGCAGTACTTC. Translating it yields CASSVGPEAYEQYF.

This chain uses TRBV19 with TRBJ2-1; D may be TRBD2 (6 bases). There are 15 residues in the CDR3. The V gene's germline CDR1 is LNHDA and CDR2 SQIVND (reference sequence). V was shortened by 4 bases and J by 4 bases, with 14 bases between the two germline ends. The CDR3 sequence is CASSTGDGIYNEQFF. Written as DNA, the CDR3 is TGTGCCAGTAGTACGGGGGACGGAATATACAATGAGCAGTTCTTC.

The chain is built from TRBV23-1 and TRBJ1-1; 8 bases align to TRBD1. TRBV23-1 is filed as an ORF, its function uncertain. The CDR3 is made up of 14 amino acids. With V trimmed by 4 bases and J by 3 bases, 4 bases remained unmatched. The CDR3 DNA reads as TGCGCCAGCAGTCCGGACAGGGACGACACTGAAGCTTTCTTT. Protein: CASSPDRDDTEAFF.

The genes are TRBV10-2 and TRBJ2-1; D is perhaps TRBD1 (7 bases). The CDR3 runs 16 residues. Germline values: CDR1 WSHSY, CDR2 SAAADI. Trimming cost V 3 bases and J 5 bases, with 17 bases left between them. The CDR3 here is CASSDRTNRGNNEQFF. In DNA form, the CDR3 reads TGCGCCAGCAGTGATCGGACTAACAGGGGAAACAATGAGCAGTTCTTC.

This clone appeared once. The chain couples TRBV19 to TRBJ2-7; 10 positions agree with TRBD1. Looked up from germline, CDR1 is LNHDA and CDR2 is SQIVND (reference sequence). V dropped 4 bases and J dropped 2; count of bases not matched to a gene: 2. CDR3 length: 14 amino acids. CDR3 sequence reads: CASSTGTGAYEQYF. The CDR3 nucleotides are TGTGCCAGTAGTACCGGGACAGGGGCCTACGAGCAGTACTTC.

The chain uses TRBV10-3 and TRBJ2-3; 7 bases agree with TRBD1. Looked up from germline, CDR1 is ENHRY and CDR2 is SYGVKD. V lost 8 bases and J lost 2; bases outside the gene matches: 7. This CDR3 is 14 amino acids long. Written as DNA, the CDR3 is TGTGCCATCGGGACAGAGAGTTACACAGATACGCAGTATTTT. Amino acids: CAIGTESYTDTQYF.

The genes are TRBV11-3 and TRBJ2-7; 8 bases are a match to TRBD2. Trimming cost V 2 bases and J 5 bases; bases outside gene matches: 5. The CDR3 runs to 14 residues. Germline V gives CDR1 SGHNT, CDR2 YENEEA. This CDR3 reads CASSLSSGGHEQYF. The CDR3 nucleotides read TGTGCCAGCAGCTTATCCAGCGGGGGCCACGAGCAGTACTTC. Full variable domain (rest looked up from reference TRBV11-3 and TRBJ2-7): EAGVVQSPRYKIIEKKQPVAFWCNPISGHNTLYWYLQNLGQGPELLIRYENEEAVDDSQLPKDRFSAERLKGVDSTLKIQPAELGDSAVYLCASSLSSGGHEQYFGPGTRLTVT.

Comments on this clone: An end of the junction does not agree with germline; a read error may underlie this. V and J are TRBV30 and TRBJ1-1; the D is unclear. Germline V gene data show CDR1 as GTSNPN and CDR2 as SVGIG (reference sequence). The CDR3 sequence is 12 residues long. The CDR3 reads CAWSPQNIEAFF. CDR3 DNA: TGTGCCTGGAGCCCCCAGAACATTGAAGCTTTCTTT. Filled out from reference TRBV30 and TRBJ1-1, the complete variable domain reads SQTIHQWPATLVQPVGSPLSLECTVEGTSNPNLYWYRQAAGRGLQLLFYSVGIGQISSEVPQNLSASRPQDRQFILSSKKLLLSDSGFYLCAWSPQNIEAFFGQGTRLTVV.

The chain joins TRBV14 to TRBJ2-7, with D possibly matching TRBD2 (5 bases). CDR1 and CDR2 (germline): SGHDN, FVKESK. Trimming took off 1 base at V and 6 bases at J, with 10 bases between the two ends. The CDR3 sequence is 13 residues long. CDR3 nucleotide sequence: TGTGCCAGCAGCCAAGGAGACTACAGCGAGCAGTACTTC. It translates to CASSQGDYSEQYF.

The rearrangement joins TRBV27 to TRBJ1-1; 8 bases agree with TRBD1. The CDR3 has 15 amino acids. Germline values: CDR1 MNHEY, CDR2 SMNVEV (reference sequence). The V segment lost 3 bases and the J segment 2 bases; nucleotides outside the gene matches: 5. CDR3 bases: TGTGCCAGCAGTTTGGCCAGGGGGCCCAACACTGAAGCTTTCTTT. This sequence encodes CASSLARGPNTEAFF.

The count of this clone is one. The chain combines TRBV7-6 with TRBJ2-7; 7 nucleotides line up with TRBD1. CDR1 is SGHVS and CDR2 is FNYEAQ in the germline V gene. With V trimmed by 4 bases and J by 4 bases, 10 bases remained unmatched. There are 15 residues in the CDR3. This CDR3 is CASSSDPGTEYEQYF. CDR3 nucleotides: TGTGCCAGCAGCTCAGATCCGGGGACAGAGTACGAGCAGTACTTC. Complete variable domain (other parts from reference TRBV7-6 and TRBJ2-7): GAGVSQSPRYKVTKRGQDVALRCDPISGHVSLYWYRQALGQGPEFLTYFNYEAQQDKSGLPNDRFSAERPEGSISTLTIQRTEQRDSAMYRCASSSDPGTEYEQYFGPGTRLTVT.